This record concerns one T cell receptor beta chain sequence. The sample comes from a study of blood T cell repertoires in COVID-19. Study-level information: Donors in the United States, Italy and Spain gave samples during acute or convalescent COVID-19.

How the authors handled the data: Reference gene primer amplification gave nucleated cell count estimates. Data came from immunoSEQ multiplex PCR; TCRdb stores just in-frame clones and leaves some out. The V and J calls and clone size come from that table; D and trimming were worked out from the DNA. Of approximately 69,000 clones listed, around four fifths are singletons. The germline V and J ends were trimmed by 0 bases and 3 bases, with 11 bases remaining between them. The CDR3 has 16 residues. Germline CDR1 reads KGHSH; CDR2 reads LQKENI. V usage is TRBV18 and J usage is TRBJ1-4; D perhaps matches TRBD1 (6 bases). This clonotype was sampled from a man in his sixties with acute or convalescent COVID-19. The sequenced material came from peripheral blood. DNA of the CDR3: TGTGCCAGCTCACCACCGACAGGAACCTCTAATGAAAAACTGTTTTTT. Translated: CASSPPTGTSNEKLFF.